The source of this T cell receptor beta chain is a study of T cell clonotyping in hematopoietic cell transplantation. Study-level background: Pretransplant recipient samples were taken after cytoreduction.

As to this clone: Its antigen remains unidentified.

Clones were read by immunoSEQ multiplex PCR, and TCRdb kept only the in-frame ones, dropping some. The profile shows around 24,000 clones, more than 65% of them singletons. Study-level results: CD4 and CD8 repertoire contributions could not be separated without sorting. Recipient TCR diversity dropped after transplant; expanded clonotypes rose from day 30 to 180. Few recipient clonotypes overlapped donors; over 97% were de novo at given depth.

Time point of the sample: recipient sample about 28 days before transplant, after cytoreduction. Germline-derived CDR1 and CDR2 are SGHTA and FQGNSA. V was clipped by 0 bases and J by 3 bases, with 15 bases between them. The CDR3 spans 16 residues. This receptor was identified in a woman aged 55 to 70 with acute myeloid leukemia. Some clones in this sample may be carry-over from other donors' samples. Material: peripheral blood mononuclear cells, obtained before stem cell transplant. The gene calls are TRBV7-2 and TRBJ2-7, with D possibly being TRBD2 (6 bases). The CDR3 nucleotides are TGTGCCAGCAGCTTAGCGTTGGGGACTCCGAACTACGAGCAGTACTTC. Amino acids: CASSLALGTPNYEQYF. Together with reference TRBV7-2 and TRBJ2-7, the CDR3 gives the full variable domain: GAGVSQSPSNKVTEKGKDVELRCDPISGHTALYWYRQSLGQGLEFLIYFQGNSAPDKSGLPSDRFSAERTGGSVSTLTIQRTQQEDSAVYLCASSLALGTPNYEQYFGPGTRLTVT.